This TCR beta chain was found in a study of blood T cell repertoires in COVID-19 (dated by TCRdb to about 2020). Regarding the research as a whole: Collaborator samples came from the United States, Italy and Spain and covered acute and convalescent phases of COVID-19. The prospective study material was composed of cDNA or gDNA derived from T cells, B-cell-depleted T cells, or PBMCs. The repertoires were released in a freely available public database meant as a resource for research on the immune response to SARS-CoV-2. Subjects who had been exposed to COVID-19, were actively infected with it, or had recovered from it provided the deeply sampled blood TCRbeta repertoires that made up the dataset. Samples were obtained from the ongoing ImmuneRACE study (first 160 participants) and from about 1,300 subjects provided by 6 global collaborators. Where available, HLA class I and class II types were taken from metadata supplied by the sample provider and were not determined by assay-based typing. A de-identified subject ID, COVID-19 status, age in years and sex were almost always included in the sample metadata. Study-wide findings and limitations: How much clinical and demographic metadata was included differed by source and by participant, and the metadata was provided uncurated.

In the prospective study, participants were 18 to 89 years old, resided in 24 geographic areas of the United States, and were enrolled through a virtual design. Cohort assignment in the prospective study relied on participant-reported clinical history from a screening survey and a study questionnaire. For ImmuneRACE Cohort 3, a participant was defined as recovered based on two consecutive negative NP/OP PCR tests, clearance by a healthcare professional, or resolution of symptoms. Mobile phlebotomists in the prospective study collected whole blood, serum and a nasopharyngeal or oropharyngeal swab from every participant. Additional blood draws and questionnaires over an approximately two-month period could optionally be provided by prospective study participants. Before DNA extraction, prospective study blood samples were shipped either frozen or at room temperature. In regard to this clone: Its antigen is unknown. No base quality values were provided; no much bigger clone lies one nucleotide off.

TCRbeta CDR3 regions were amplified from genomic DNA using the immunoSEQ Assay, a bias-controlled multiplex PCR. As for how the authors treated the data: The number of nucleated cells in each sample was estimated by amplification of reference gene primers within the assay. To quantify the absolute abundance of each unique TCRbeta CDR3 rearrangement, sequence reads were collapsed and filtered. For each sample, productive Simpson clonality was calculated as the square root of Simpson's diversity index over productive rearrangements. This immuneACCESS table, as held by TCRdb, lists in-frame sequences with V and J called but not all clones. Of the missing ones, under half trace to an unresolved V gene in checked studies; the others have no known cause. V, J and clone size are those of that table, while D and trimming were read from the DNA. The sample table records about 200,000 clones; 89% of these occur just once. The top ten constitute around 8.9% of the sample.

The sequence was collected from a woman between 18 and 30 years old who had recovered from COVID-19. Sequences were obtained from PBMCs or T cells enriched from blood (not recorded which).

CDR3 protein: CASSIRQGLFNEKLFF. DNA sequence: TGTGCCAGCTCCATTCGACAGGGCCTGTTTAATGAAAAACTGTTTTTT. The chain links TRBV18 with TRBJ1-4; 7 middle bases align to TRBD1. Sequences KGHSH (CDR1) and LQKENI (CDR2) are obtained from the germline V gene. Counted from cysteine to phenylalanine, this CDR3 has 16 amino acids. Of all the DNA, just the CDR3 is kept, 48 bases in frame from base 1. Trimming removed 6 bases from V and 4 bases from J; the gene matches leave 11 bases unexplained. Reference TRBV18 and TRBJ1-4 proteins supply the regions before and after the CDR3; the full variable domain is: NAGVMQNPRHLVRRRGQEARLRCSPMKGHSHVYWYRQLPEEGLKFMVYLQKENIIDESGMPKERFSAEFPKEGPSILRIQQVVRGDSAAYFCASSIRQGLFNEKLFFGSGTQLSVL.